This TCR beta chain was identified in a study of cytotoxic CD8 clonotypes in ibrutinib-treated CLL. For the study at large: Response samples were drawn at a median of around 12 months of treatment, range 6 to 36. Average yields of around 230,000 productive templates and 94,082 productive rearrangements characterized the samples.

Concerning this clone itself: Its antigen remains unidentified.

TCRdb's copy holds only in-frame clones and misses some; the assay was immunoSEQ multiplex PCR. This sample has approximately 25,000 clones, with roughly two thirds found just once. Study-wide findings and caveats: Upon ibrutinib response clonality rose, and upon progression it fell back toward baseline.

CDR3 size: 15 residues. The germline CDR1 and CDR2 sequences are MGHRA and YSYEKL. V gave up 3 bases and J gave up 3 bases; unmatched junction bases: 0. The chain has TRBV4-1 and TRBJ2-1; the match to TRBD2 covers 12 bases. The starting material was PBMCs, obtained at disease progression, from a patient treated with ibrutinib. The sequence came from a human donor with chronic lymphocytic leukemia. CDR3 sequence reads: CASSQGLAGYNEQFF. In DNA form, the CDR3 reads TGCGCCAGCAGCCAGGGACTAGCGGGCTACAATGAGCAGTTCTTC.